This T cell receptor (beta chain) is from a study of CD8+ T cells in alopecia areata. Study-level results: One nonresponder leaves baseline CD8+ expansion's link to response uncertain.

As for treatment: oral pan-JAK inhibitor, 5-10 mg twice daily. Lesional scalp tissue (obtained by punch biopsy) and peripheral blood were collected from alopecia areata patients. Researchers picked out CD4+ and CD8+ T cells from PBMCs by sorting. Worth noting for this clone: What it binds is not known.

In each case, RNA was isolated and then reverse transcribed into cDNA as the sequencing template. The assay was immunoSEQ multiplex PCR, and TCRdb's table has in-frame clones only and misses some. Of about 250,000 clones in the sample, 60% were seen once. The sequence derives from a human donor with alopecia areata. The material was CD4+ T cells sorted from blood, obtained around week 52, from a patient treated with tofacitinib.

For the CDR3, the DNA is TGTGCCAGCAGCCCGACCGAAAGGAGCGGGGGGGCGGTGGAGACCCAGTACTTC. Translating it yields CASSPTERSGGAVETQYF. This sequence joins TRBV7-9 and TRBJ2-5; 10 nucleotides match TRBD2. V gave up 5 bases and J gave up 5 bases; unmatched junction bases: 17. Germline CDR1 is SEHNR and CDR2 is FQNEAQ (reference sequence). This CDR3 comprises 18 residues.